The table lists the clone carrying this T cell receptor beta chain with many counts. The sample is drawn from a study of T cells after yellow fever vaccination. Germline-derived CDR1 and CDR2 are SGHTA and FQGNSA. J was trimmed by 8 bases and V by 5 bases; bases with no gene match: 8. The CDR3 runs to 14 residues. TCRdb itself ran the 5' RACE reads through MiXCR, one entry per CDR3 protein. This table holds about 360,000 distinct CDR3 sequences, over 5% found once. This receptor was taken from a man between 25 and 39 years old who received the YFV17D yellow fever vaccine. Here the sequenced sample was PBMCs, taken 5 days after the yellow fever booster vaccination. V and J are TRBV7-2 and TRBJ2-1; 8 bases agree with TRBD2. The CDR3, as DNA: TGTGCCAGCAGCCAGGGACTAGGGTTTTATGAGCAGTTCTTC. Translated: CASSQGLGFYEQFF.